Listed here are 2 T cell receptor beta chains from one sample, sequenced in a study of blood T cells in healthy people across ages. Through a sample-barcoded 5' primer and a J-beta primer mix, a second PCR was run for roughly 7 to 12 cycles. TCRdb used MiXCR to reprocess the 5' RACE reads, holding one entry per CDR3 protein. The sample has about 580,000 distinct CDR3 sequences, less than 60% seen once. Sequenced: blood. All receptors derive from a man of 80 years or more in good health.

The chain employs TRBV20-1 and TRBJ1-2, with 7 bases matching TRBD1. V lost 0 bases to trimming and J lost 5 bases; unmatched junction nucleotides: 6. CDR1 is DFQATT and CDR2 is SNEGSKA in the germline V gene (reference sequence). CDR3 length: 14 amino acids. The DNA of the CDR3 is TGCAGTGCTAGAGATCCACAGGGGTTATATGGCTACACCTTC. Its protein product is CSARDPQGLYGYTF.

This chain uses TRBV9 with TRBJ2-1; 9 bases align to TRBD2. Germline V lookup: CDR1 SGDLS, CDR2 YYNGEE. J gave up 7 bases and V 7 bases, and 12 bases lay outside the gene matches. The CDR3 sequence is 15 residues long. CDR3 sequence: CASAPQLSGSNEQFF. The CDR3 region has the DNA TGTGCCAGCGCCCCCCAGCTTAGCGGGAGTAATGAGCAGTTCTTC.